This TCR beta chain was sequenced during a study of blood T cell repertoires in COVID-19 (dated by TCRdb to the early 2020s). In the study overall: Collaborator samples came from the United States, Italy and Spain and covered acute and convalescent phases of COVID-19. A de-identified subject ID, COVID-19 status, age in years and sex were almost always included in the sample metadata. The repertoires were made available in a free public database intended to serve as a resource for research on the immune response to SARS-CoV-2. The prospective study material was composed of cDNA or gDNA derived from T cells, B-cell-depleted T cells, or PBMCs. HLA class I and class II types, where available, came from metadata supplied by the sample provider rather than from assay-based typing. The samples were drawn from the first 160 participants of the ongoing ImmuneRACE study and from 1,254 subjects provided by 6 global collaborators. Deeply sampled blood TCRbeta repertoires from subjects exposed to, actively infected with, or recovered from COVID-19 were included in the dataset.

Concerning this clone itself: What antigen it recognizes has not been identified. Qualities for individual bases were not recorded, and no much larger clone is one base off.

The collaborating institutions used their own protocols to collect whole blood in K2EDTA tubes. For TCRbeta analysis, collaborator samples were shipped as frozen whole blood, as isolated PBMCs, or as DNA extracted from either sample type. General findings and caveats noted by the study authors: How much clinical and demographic metadata was included differed by source and by participant, and the metadata was provided uncurated.

TCRbeta CDR3 regions were amplified from genomic DNA by means of the immunoSEQ Assay, a bias-controlled multiplex PCR. As for the authors' bioinformatics: The number of nucleated cells in each sample was estimated by amplification of reference gene primers within the assay. To quantify the absolute abundance of each unique TCRbeta CDR3 rearrangement, sequence reads were collapsed and filtered. Productive Simpson clonality was computed per sample as the square root of Simpson's diversity index over productive rearrangements. Here the immuneACCESS table is served through TCRdb, limited to in-frame sequences with V and J called. Missing clones are a known gap in these copies; in checked studies unresolved V genes cover under half, and the rest lacks a known reason. The V and J calls and clone size come from that table; D and trimming were worked out from the DNA. The sample table records some 130,000 clones; approximately 70% of these occur just once. The top ten constitute approximately 1.9% of the sample.

Sequencing used peripheral blood. The source of this sequence is a woman aged 70-85 years with acute or convalescent COVID-19.

The DNA sequence is given as TGTGCCAGTCGTTTGGGGGGGGGCTATGGCTACACCTTC. This sequence encodes CASRLGGGYGYTF. The V and J segments used are TRBV19 and TRBJ1-2; perhaps TRBD1 is the D gene, with 5 bases matching. The CDR3, cysteine through phenylalanine, is 13 amino acids long. Only the CDR3 DNA stays, 39 bases, in frame from base 1. From the germline V gene (reference sequence), CDR1 is LNHDA and CDR2 is SQIVND. Between the V and J ends, shortened by 8 bases and 4 bases respectively, the junction contains 14 bases.